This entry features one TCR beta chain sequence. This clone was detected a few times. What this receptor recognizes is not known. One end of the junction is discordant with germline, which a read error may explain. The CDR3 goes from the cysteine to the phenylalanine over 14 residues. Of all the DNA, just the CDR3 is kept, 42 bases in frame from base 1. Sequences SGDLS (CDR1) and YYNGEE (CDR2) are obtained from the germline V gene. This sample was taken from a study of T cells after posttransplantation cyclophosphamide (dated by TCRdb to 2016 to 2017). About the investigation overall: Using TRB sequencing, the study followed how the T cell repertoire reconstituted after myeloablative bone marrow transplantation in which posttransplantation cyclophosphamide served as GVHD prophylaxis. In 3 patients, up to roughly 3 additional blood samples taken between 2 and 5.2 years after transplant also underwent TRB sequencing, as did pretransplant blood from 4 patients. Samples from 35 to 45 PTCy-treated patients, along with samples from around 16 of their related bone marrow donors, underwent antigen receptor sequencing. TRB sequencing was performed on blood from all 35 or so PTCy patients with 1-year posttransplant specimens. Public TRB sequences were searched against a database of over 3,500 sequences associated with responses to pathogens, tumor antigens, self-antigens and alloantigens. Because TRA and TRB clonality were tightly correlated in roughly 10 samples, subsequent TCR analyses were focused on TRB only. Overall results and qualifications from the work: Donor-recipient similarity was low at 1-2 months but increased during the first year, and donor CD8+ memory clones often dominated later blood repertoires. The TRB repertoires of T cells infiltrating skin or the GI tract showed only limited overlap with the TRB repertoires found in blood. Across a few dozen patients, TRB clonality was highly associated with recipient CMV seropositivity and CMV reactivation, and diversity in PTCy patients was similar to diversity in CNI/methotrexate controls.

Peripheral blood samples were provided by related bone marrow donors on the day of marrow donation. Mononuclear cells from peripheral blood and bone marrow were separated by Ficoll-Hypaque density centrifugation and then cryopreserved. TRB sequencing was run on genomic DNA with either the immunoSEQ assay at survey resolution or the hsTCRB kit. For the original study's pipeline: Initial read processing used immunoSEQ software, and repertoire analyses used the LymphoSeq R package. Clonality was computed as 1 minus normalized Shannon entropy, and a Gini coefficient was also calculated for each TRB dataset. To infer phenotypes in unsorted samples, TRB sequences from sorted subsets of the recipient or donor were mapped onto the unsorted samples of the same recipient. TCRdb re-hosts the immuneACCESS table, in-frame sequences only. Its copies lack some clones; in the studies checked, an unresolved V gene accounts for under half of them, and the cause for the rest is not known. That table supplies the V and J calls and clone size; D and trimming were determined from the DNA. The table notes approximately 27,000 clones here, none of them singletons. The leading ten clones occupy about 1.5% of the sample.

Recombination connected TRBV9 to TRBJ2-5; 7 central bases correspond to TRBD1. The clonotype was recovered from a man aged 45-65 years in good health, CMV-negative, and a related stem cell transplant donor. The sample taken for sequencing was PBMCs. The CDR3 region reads CASSGGQTQEAQYF. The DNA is TGTGCCAGCAGCGGGGGACAGACTCAAGAGGCCCAGTACTTC.